These 24 T cell receptor beta chains originate from one sample sequenced in a study of T-cell memory formation after mild COVID-19. TCRdb reanalysed the 5' RACE reads using MiXCR and keeps one entry per CDR3 protein. The data show more than 200,000 distinct CDR3 sequences, less than 20% seen once. The sequenced sample consisted of PBMCs or a T cell subset sorted from them (not recorded which). The receptors stem from a man aged 18 to 30 who had mild COVID-19 (a few samples of this study predate the infection). Cell type and time point are not known.

The count of this clonotype is one. The chain uses TRBV9 and TRBJ2-2; 10 nucleotides line up with TRBD1. CDR3 size: 17 residues. Germline V gene sequence: CDR1 SGDLS, CDR2 YYNGEE. The V and J ends lost 6 bases and 5 bases, in that order; junction bases with no gene match: 13. The chain's CDR3 is CASTSDMDRGRTGELFF. The CDR3 DNA follows: TGTGCCAGCACCAGCGACATGGACAGGGGGAGAACCGGGGAGCTGTTTTTT.

V and J are TRBV5-1 and TRBJ2-5; 8 nucleotides align to TRBD2. CDR3 length: 14 residues. V dropped 7 bases and J dropped 4; count of bases not matched to a gene: 9. Germline V gene sequence: CDR1 SGHRS, CDR2 YFSETQ. CDR3 in DNA: TGCGCCAGCGGCTCCGGGACTAGTGGAGAGACCCAGTACTTC. This sequence encodes CASGSGTSGETQYF. The full variable domain, with the rest looked up from reference TRBV5-1 and TRBJ2-5, is KAGVTQTPRYLIKTRGQQVTLSCSPISGHRSVSWYQQTPGQGLQFLFEYFSETQRNKGNFPGRFSGRQFSNSRSEMNVSTLELGDSALYLCASGSGTSGETQYFGPGTRLLVL.

In this sample, this clonotype turned up many times. The chain employs TRBV4-2 and TRBJ2-1; TRBD2 aligns across 7 bases. This CDR3 region has 15 residues. Per germline, CDR1 LGHNA and CDR2 YNFKEQ. Germline trimming cut 4 bases from V and 2 bases from J; bases unmatched to any gene: 5. CDR3 amino acids: CASSLERGAYNEQFF. The CDR3 bases are TGTGCCAGCAGCCTTGAGCGGGGAGCCTACAATGAGCAGTTCTTC.

This clonotype was detected a few times. The genes are TRBV7-2 and TRBJ2-1; 7 positions match TRBD1. This CDR3 region has 15 residues. CDR1 and CDR2 from the germline V gene are SGHTA and FQGNSA. The V and J ends lost 0 bases and 2 bases, in that order; junction bases with no gene match: 1. The CDR3 region is CASSLAGTAYNEQFF. The CDR3, as DNA: TGTGCCAGCAGCTTAGCCGGGACAGCCTACAATGAGCAGTTCTTC.

This clonotype occurred a few times. V is TRBV11-2 and J is TRBJ1-2; 10 bases line up with TRBD1. Germline CDR1 and CDR2: SGHAT and FQNNGV. CDR3 length equals 16 residues. V dropped 1 base and J dropped 4; count of bases not matched to a gene: 6. The CDR3 nucleotides read TGTGCCAGCAGCTTAGCGGGGACAGGGGAATTCTATGGCTACACCTTC. As protein: CASSLAGTGEFYGYTF.

CDR3 sequence (DNA): TGTGCCAGCAGCTATCCGGGGGTCGGTGAGCAGTTCTTC. It encodes CASSYPGVGEQFF. V gene TRBV6-5 combines with J gene TRBJ2-1; D is possibly TRBD2 (6 bases). The V end was cut by 6 bases, the J end by 9 bases, with 15 bases between. Germline V gives CDR1 MNHEY, CDR2 SVGAGI. CDR3 length: 13 residues.

This clonotype was seen more than once but under ten times. The chain couples TRBV11-2 to TRBJ2-1; 13 bases are a match to TRBD2. In germline, CDR1 is SGHAT, CDR2 FQNNGV. After removal of 3 bases from V and 2 bases from J, the junction contained 1 base not matched to a gene. The length of the CDR3 is 16 residues. The CDR3 bases are TGTGCCAGCAGCTTGGGACTAGCGGGGACCTACAATGAGCAGTTCTTC. Its protein product is CASSLGLAGTYNEQFF.

V gene TRBV7-2 combines with J gene TRBJ1-2; 8 bases line up with TRBD1. From germline, CDR1 is SGHTA and CDR2 FQGNSA. Trimming cost V 6 bases and J 3 bases; bases outside gene matches: 6. The CDR3 loop spans 14 amino acids. The CDR3 is CASRIQTGDYGYTF. The CDR3, as DNA: TGTGCCAGCAGGATACAGACAGGGGACTATGGCTACACCTTC.

V is TRBV28 and J is TRBJ2-5, with D maybe TRBD2 (5 bases). The V and J ends lost 3 bases and 2 bases respectively, with 13 bases between them. The CDR3 runs to 15 residues. CDR1 and CDR2 from the germline V gene are MDHEN and SYDVKM. The CDR3 DNA is TGTGCCAGCAGTTTTCTCGGGATGCCTCAAGAGACCCAGTACTTC. Its translation is CASSFLGMPQETQYF.

This clonotype was seen a few times. The chain is built from TRBV6-5 and TRBJ1-1; 8 bases are shared with TRBD1. With V trimmed by 5 bases and J by 5 bases, 7 bases remained unmatched. The CDR3 consists of 14 residues. Germline V gene data show CDR1 as MNHEY and CDR2 as SVGAGI. The DNA for the CDR3 is TGTGCCAGCAGTGGACAGGGAAGAGGGACTGAAGCTTTCTTT. Residues: CASSGQGRGTEAFF.

The chain is built from TRBV5-5 and TRBJ1-1; D gene unclear. V lost 4 bases and J lost 1, with 14 bases in between. CDR1 SGHKS and CDR2 YYEKEE come from the germline V gene (reference sequence). This CDR3 has 15 residues. CDR3 sequence: CASSRALGRNTEAFF. The DNA of the CDR3 is TGTGCCAGCAGCCGTGCGTTGGGGAGGAACACTGAAGCTTTCTTT.

This clonotype was seen ten or more times. V is TRBV12-3 or TRBV12-4 and J is TRBJ1-2, with a weak D call TRBD1 (6 bases). Deletions cut 6 bases from V and 7 bases from J, with 21 bases between. CDR3 length: 15 residues. CDR3 coding DNA: TGTGCCAGCAGCCCCGAGGGGCAGGGGTGGCGTGGCTACACCTTC. Its translation is CASSPEGQGWRGYTF.

This clonotype was seen only a few times. The chain links TRBV24-1 to TRBJ2-5, with D hard to call. CDR3 size: 13 residues. Trimming removed 7 bases at V and 5 bases at J, with 13 bases between. CDR1 and CDR2 (germline): KGHDR, SFDVKD. CDR3 coding DNA: TGTGCCACCAGCGCTAGACATATGGAGACCCAGTACTTC. It translates to CATSARHMETQYF.

This clonotype turned up a few times. V gene TRBV12-3 or TRBV12-4 combines with J gene TRBJ1-5; TRBD1 is a possible D gene (5 bases). Trimming shortened V by 2 bases and J by 4 bases, and 9 bases separated the two germline ends. CDR3 size: 14 residues. The CDR3 here is CASSLSRGNQPQHF. The DNA for the CDR3 is TGTGCCAGCAGTTTATCTCGGGGGAATCAGCCCCAGCATTTT.

In this sample, this clonotype turned up a few times. V gene TRBV5-1 combines with J gene TRBJ2-5, with 8 bases lining up with TRBD1. Germline-derived CDR1 and CDR2 are SGHRS and YFSETQ. V was clipped by 3 bases and J by 2 bases; unmatched bases: 9. This CDR3 has 16 residues. The CDR3 reads CASSSTGQGGQETQYF. The CDR3 region has the DNA TGCGCCAGCAGCTCTACAGGACAGGGTGGTCAAGAGACCCAGTACTTC.

The chain combines TRBV7-3 with TRBJ2-5; 9 nucleotides align to TRBD1. V trimming: 5 bases; J trimming: 11 bases; junction bases outside the gene matches: 6. In germline, CDR1 is SGHTA, CDR2 FQGTGA. This CDR3 region has 12 residues. CDR3 in DNA: TGTGCCAGCAGCCCGACAGGGGGGATTCAGTACTTC. Its protein product is CASSPTGGIQYF.

In regard to this clonotype: This CDR3 is missing its conserved last phenylalanine or tryptophan, likely due to a read error. This chain links TRBV19 with TRBJ1-2; no firm D call. V was trimmed by 1 base and J by 2 bases, leaving 8 bases between them. CDR3 length: 14 amino acids. The germline gives CDR1 LNHDA, CDR2 SQIVND (reference sequence). This chain's CDR3 is CASSIGVENYGYTL. CDR3 sequence (DNA): TGTGCCAGTAGTATAGGGGTCGAAAACTATGGCTACACCTTA.

This clonotype was seen only a few times. The chain links TRBV20-1 to TRBJ2-3; D ambiguous. CDR1 and CDR2 from the germline V gene are DFQATT and SNEGSKA (reference sequence). V lost 5 bases to trimming and J lost 5 bases, with 17 bases between them. CDR3 size: 14 residues. CDR3 sequence (DNA): TGCAGTGCTCCCGTCCTAGGAGTACAAGATACGCAGTATTTT. It encodes CSAPVLGVQDTQYF.

The genes are TRBV7-3 and TRBJ2-3; D unresolved. The length of the CDR3 is 12 residues. Germline V gives CDR1 SGHTA, CDR2 FQGTGA. The ends were cut back, 5 bases at V and 3 bases at J, with 6 bases in the middle. The CDR3 DNA reads as TGTGCCAGCAGCCCCCAGACAGATACGCAGTATTTT. Translating gives CASSPQTDTQYF. Full variable domain (outside the CDR3, taken from reference TRBV7-3 and TRBJ2-3): GAGVSQTPSNKVTEKGKYVELRCDPISGHTALYWYRQSLGQGPEFLIYFQGTGAADDSGLPNDRFFAVRPEGSVSTLKIQRTERGDSAVYLCASSPQTDTQYFGPGTRLTVL.

This clonotype was seen more than once but under ten times. This chain joins TRBV6-6 and TRBJ2-5; tentative D call: TRBD2 (6 bases). The CDR3 sequence is 14 residues long. Trimming cost V 6 bases and J 1 base, with 12 bases left between them. Germline CDR1 and CDR2: MNHNY and SVGAGI (reference sequence). Here the CDR3 DNA reads TGTGCCAGCAGGGGTAGCGGCGGCCAAGAGACCCAGTACTTC. The encoded protein is CASRGSGGQETQYF.

Only a few counts were recorded for this clonotype. The CDR3 is CASSSGGVNYGYTF. The DNA of the CDR3 is TGTGCCAGCAGTTCAGGGGGCGTCAACTATGGCTACACCTTC. The gene calls are TRBV12-3 or TRBV12-4 and TRBJ1-2; TRBD1 aligns across 8 bases. V trimming: 4 bases; J trimming: 2 bases; junction bases outside the gene matches: 3. The CDR3 is 14 residues long.

This clonotype is a singleton in its sample. V and J are TRBV28 and TRBJ1-5; D not certain. Germline-derived CDR1 and CDR2 are MDHEN and SYDVKM. Trimming stripped 3 bases from V and 7 bases from J, with 7 bases between. This CDR3 comprises 12 residues. CDR3 DNA sequence: TGTGCCAGCAGTTTGTATCAGCAGCCCCAGCATTTT. Protein product: CASSLYQQPQHF. The variable domain in full, with the rest retrieved from reference TRBV28 and TRBJ1-5, is DVKVTQSSRYLVKRTGEKVFLECVQDMDHENMFWYRQDPGLGLRLIYFSYDVKMKEKGDIPEGYSVSREKKERFSLILESASTNQTSMYLCASSLYQQPQHFGDGTRLSIL.

The chain recombines TRBV5-1 with TRBJ1-2; 7 bases fit TRBD1. J gave up 0 bases and V 7 bases, and 3 bases lay outside the gene matches. CDR1 is SGHRS, CDR2 YFSETQ, per germline. The CDR3 spans 13 residues. CDR3: CASGTDPNYGYTF. CDR3 in DNA: TGCGCCAGCGGGACAGACCCTAACTATGGCTACACCTTC.

The chain carries TRBV18 and TRBJ2-3, with D possibly being TRBD2 (6 bases). The CDR3 consists of 13 residues. The V end lost 5 bases, the J end lost 5 bases, and 11 bases lay between the germline ends. Germline V gene sequence: CDR1 KGHSH, CDR2 LQKENI. CDR3 loop: CASSGSGIDTQYF. The CDR3 coding sequence is TGTGCCAGCTCAGGTAGCGGCATAGATACGCAGTATTTT. Filled out from reference TRBV18 and TRBJ2-3, the complete variable domain reads NAGVMQNPRHLVRRRGQEARLRCSPMKGHSHVYWYRQLPEEGLKFMVYLQKENIIDESGMPKERFSAEFPKEGPSILRIQQVVRGDSAAYFCASSGSGIDTQYFGPGTRLTVL.